Sequencing of this TCR beta chain was carried out in a study of blood T cell repertoires in COVID-19 (dated by TCRdb to 2020 to 2022). Background for the entire study: Collaborator samples came from the United States, Italy and Spain and covered acute and convalescent phases of COVID-19. The prospective study material was composed of cDNA or gDNA derived from T cells, B-cell-depleted T cells, or PBMCs. Subjects who had been exposed to COVID-19, were actively infected with it, or had recovered from it provided the deeply sampled blood TCRbeta repertoires that made up the dataset. The repertoires were released in a freely available public database intended as a resource for research on the immune response to SARS-CoV-2. Samples came from the ongoing ImmuneRACE study (first 160 participants) plus 1,254 subjects from 6 global collaborators. Nearly every sample came with metadata listing a de-identified subject ID, COVID-19 status, age in years and sex. Where HLA class I and class II types were available, the types were taken from metadata supplied by the sample provider, not from assay-based typing.

Paper-wide results and their limitations: How much clinical and demographic metadata was included differed by source and by participant, and the metadata was provided uncurated.

In the prospective study, participants were roughly 18 to 100 years old, resided in about 25 geographic areas of the United States, and were enrolled through a virtual design. To assign participants to cohorts, the prospective study relied on clinical history that participants themselves reported in a screening survey and a study questionnaire. A participant counted as exposed if, within 2 weeks of entering the study, that participant had been in contact with someone who had a PCR-confirmed or clinician-diagnosed COVID-19 case. In the prospective study, mobile phlebotomists collected whole blood, serum and a nasopharyngeal or oropharyngeal swab from each participant. Participants in the prospective study had the option to provide additional blood draws and questionnaires over a 2-month period. Before DNA extraction, prospective study blood samples were shipped either frozen or at room temperature.

TCRbeta CDR3 regions were amplified from genomic DNA using the immunoSEQ Assay, a bias-controlled multiplex PCR. The authors' pipeline ran thus. The number of nucleated cells in each sample was estimated from the amplification of reference gene primers within the assay. Sequence reads were collapsed and filtered to measure the absolute abundance of every unique TCRbeta CDR3 rearrangement. For each sample, productive Simpson clonality was calculated by taking the square root of Simpson's diversity index across productive rearrangements. The table comes from immuneACCESS by way of TCRdb, which keeps in-frame sequences with V and J called. Part of the clones is missing from these tables; in studies checked, under half for an unresolved V gene and the rest for unknown reasons. For V, J and clone size, that table is used; D and trimming come from the DNA. In all, the sample holds 350,000 to 500,000 clones, and over 75% of those were seen once. The ten largest account for about 1.5% of the sample.

Points on this clone: The antigen this receptor binds is unknown. The input lacks base qualities; no much larger clone sits a single base away.

The CDR3 numbers 16 residues from cysteine through phenylalanine. Only the CDR3 DNA is retained, 48 bases long and in frame from the first base. The germline V gene specifies SGDLS as CDR1 and YYNGEE as CDR2. For this chain, trimming is 0 bases at the V end and 7 bases at the J end, and the number of junction bases without a gene match is 4. The sequence is built from TRBV9 and TRBJ1-6, with TRBD1 matching 10 junction bases. Material for sequencing was PBMCs or T cells enriched from blood (not recorded which). This receptor was identified in a woman aged 18 to 35 who had been exposed to COVID-19. The DNA sequence is given as TGTGCCAGCAGCGTAGGGCCGGGACAGGGGAATTCACCCCTCCACTTT. This is translated as CASSVGPGQGNSPLHF.